The next 7 T cell receptor beta chains were all read from a single sample in a study of blood T cell repertoires in COVID-19. Profiled with immunoSEQ multiplex PCR; TCRdb holds only in-frame clones, not every one. Here the sample spans roughly 320,000 clones, under 90% being singletons. Sequenced sample: peripheral blood. Receptors were obtained from a woman aged 30 to 39 with COVID-19, enrolled during active disease.

The V gene is TRBV19, the J gene TRBJ1-4; 9 bases are a match to TRBD1. Per the germline V gene, CDR1 is LNHDA and CDR2 is SQIVND (reference sequence). The V and J ends lost 4 bases and 8 bases, in that order; junction bases with no gene match: 2. This CDR3 comprises 13 residues. CDR3 residues: CASSTGQGEKLFF. The CDR3 region has the DNA TGTGCCAGTAGTACGGGACAGGGCGAAAAACTGTTTTTT.

This rearrangement joins TRBV19 to TRBJ1-1; possible D gene TRBD1, 5 bases. Between the trimmed V and J ends, which lost 3 bases and 10 bases, there was a span of 12 bases. Germline CDR1 is LNHDA and CDR2 is SQIVND (reference sequence). The CDR3 is 12 residues long. The CDR3 protein is CASSMGGNGAFF. In nucleotides, the CDR3 is TGTGCCAGTAGTATGGGGGGTAACGGAGCTTTCTTT.

The rearrangement uses TRBV18 and TRBJ2-1; TRBD1 matches at 7 bases. This CDR3 has 14 residues. The V gene end was trimmed by 2 bases and the J gene end by 3 bases; junction bases not matched to a gene: 1. CDR1 KGHSH and CDR2 LQKENI come from the germline V gene. CDR3 loop: CASSPGTVYNEQFF. The CDR3 DNA reads as TGTGCCAGCTCACCAGGGACAGTCTACAATGAGCAGTTCTTC.

The CDR3 DNA is TGTGCCAGCAGCGTCACTAGCGGGGCCACAGATACGCAGTATTTT. It codes for CASSVTSGATDTQYF. V usage is TRBV5-6 and J usage is TRBJ2-3; TRBD2 agrees at 10 bases. V was pared by 4 bases and J by 2 bases, with 4 bases of the junction left unmatched. The CDR3 runs 15 residues. Germline assignment: CDR1 SGHDT and CDR2 YYEEEE.

This rearrangement joins TRBV27 to TRBJ1-6; D not certain. Germline CDR1 MNHEY, CDR2 SMNVEV (reference sequence). V lost 5 bases to trimming and J lost 11 bases, with 19 bases between them. The length of the CDR3 is 15 residues. The CDR3 loop reads CASSLVGLGSAPLHF. The CDR3, as DNA: TGTGCCAGCAGTCTTGTGGGTTTAGGGAGTGCACCCCTCCACTTT.

The gene calls are TRBV23-1 and TRBJ2-7; 8 nucleotides match TRBD2. TRBV23-1 is annotated as an ORF whose role is uncertain. CDR3 size: 14 residues. Trimming removed 3 bases from V and 1 base from J; junction bases left unmatched: 2. The CDR3 bases are TGCGCCAGCAGTCAGGGCGGGGGGTCCTACGAGCAGTACGTC. Residues: CASSQGGGSYEQYV.

The chain uses TRBV27 and TRBJ1-6, with TRBD1 identical over 8 bases. The V and J ends lost 6 bases and 5 bases, in that order; junction bases with no gene match: 6. The germline gives CDR1 MNHEY, CDR2 SMNVEV (reference sequence). The CDR3 is 15 amino acids. The CDR3 coding sequence is TGTGCCAGCAGACCAAGACAGGGGCATAATTCACCCCTCCACTTT. Its protein is CASRPRQGHNSPLHF.